This T cell receptor (beta chain) originates from a study of T-cell reconstitution after alpha-beta-depleted transplantation in children. Preparation of the TCRbeta library used unique molecular identifiers. TCRdb independently ran MiXCR on the PCR reads; one entry per CDR3 protein. The table includes nearly 350,000 distinct CDR3 sequences, roughly 16% detected once. Study results and caveats: Reported findings indicate that, about two months after transplant, alpha-beta T cells came from several hundred expanded clones, which were derived from non-depleted graft cells. At day 60, the high TCRbeta diversity found in some patients originated from recipient T cells and thymic progenitors that had survived. Diversity and T-cell counts at one year after transplant derived mostly from new T cells.

Trimming took 0 bases from V and 5 from J, leaving 12 bases between them. This CDR3 region has 16 residues. CDR1 is KGHDR, CDR2 SFDVKD, per germline. This clonotype was seen a handful of times. Its target is not known. This chain joins TRBV24-1 and TRBJ2-2, with D possibly being TRBD1 or TRBD2 (7 bases each). This receptor was obtained from a male patient aged 2 to 9 who had a stem cell transplant for acute lymphoblastic leukemia, so the T cells may come from the graft donor. This sample comprised PBMCs, mostly from graft donor cells, obtained 360 days after TCRalphabeta/CD19-depleted stem cell transplant. The CDR3 bases are TGTGCCACCAGTGATTTGTTGCAGGGGGGGACCGGGGAGCTGTTTTTT. Its translation: CATSDLLQGGTGELFF.